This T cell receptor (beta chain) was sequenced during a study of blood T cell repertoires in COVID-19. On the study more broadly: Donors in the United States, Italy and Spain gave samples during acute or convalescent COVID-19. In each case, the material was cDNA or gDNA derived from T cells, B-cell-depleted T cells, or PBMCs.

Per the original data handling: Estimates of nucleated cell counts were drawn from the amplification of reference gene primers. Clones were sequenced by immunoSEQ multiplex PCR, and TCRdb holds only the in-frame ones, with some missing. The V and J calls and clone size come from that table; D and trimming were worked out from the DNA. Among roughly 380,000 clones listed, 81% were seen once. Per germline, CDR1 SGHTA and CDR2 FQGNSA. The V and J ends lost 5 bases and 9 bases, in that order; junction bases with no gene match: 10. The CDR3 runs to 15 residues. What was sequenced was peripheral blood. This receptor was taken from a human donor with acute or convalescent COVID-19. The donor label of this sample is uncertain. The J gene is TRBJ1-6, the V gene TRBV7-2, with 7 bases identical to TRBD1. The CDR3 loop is CASSKYTGVTSPLHF. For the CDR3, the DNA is TGTGCCAGCAGCAAATACACAGGGGTTACTTCACCCCTCCACTTT.